Described below is a single T cell receptor beta chain sequence and its context. In the original processing: Cell counts per sample came from amplifying reference gene primers. Assay: immunoSEQ multiplex PCR; the TCRdb copy retains only in-frame clones and omits some. V, J and clone size reflect that table, while D and trimming were determined from the DNA. The data hold about 210,000 clones, with roughly four fifths observed a single time. This sample is part of a study of blood T cell repertoires in COVID-19. Study details: Collection of acute and convalescent COVID-19 samples took place in the United States, Italy and Spain. T cells, B-cell-depleted T cells, or PBMCs provided the cDNA or gDNA that served as material.

CDR3 size: 12 residues. Trimming cost V 0 bases and J 7 bases, with 8 bases left between them. Germline V gives CDR1 SGHRS, CDR2 YFSETQ. The chain uses TRBV5-1 and TRBJ2-7; D gene uncertain. The sample comprised peripheral blood. The source of this sequence is a woman in her thirties or forties with acute or convalescent COVID-19. The DNA for the CDR3 is TGCGCCAGCAGCTTGGTGGCAGGAGAGCAGTACTTC. It specifies CASSLVAGEQYF.